The subject of this entry is one T cell receptor (beta chain). Its target is unknown. The data were taken from a study of OX40 agonist ivuxolimab in advanced cancers. Study overall: Every 2 weeks, patients received ivuxolimab intravenously, dosed at 0.01 to 10 mg/kg. Treatment received earlier with anti-PD-1, anti-PD-L1 or anti-CTLA-4 agents was allowed, and around 36% had some.

Patients with autoimmune history or systemic immunosuppression were excluded. Findings of the study overall: Among expanded peripheral T cells, antigen specificity went undetermined.

Only in-frame clones appear in the TCRdb table, and some are missing; sequencing was by immunoSEQ multiplex PCR. This table has 12,000 to 15,000 clones, just under 75% appearing once. Germline V lookup: CDR1 SGDLS, CDR2 YYNGEE. V gave up 1 base and J gave up 4 bases, with 8 bases separating them. CDR3 length: 14 amino acids. The rearrangement links TRBV9 to TRBJ2-2, with a weak D call TRBD1 (6 bases). This sequence was found in an adult with an advanced solid tumor such as melanoma, head and neck, liver or kidney cancer. Sequencing was performed on CD4+ or CD8+ T cells sorted from blood, taken in a trial of the OX40 agonist ivuxolimab. The CDR3 nucleotides are TGTGCCAGCAGCGTAATAGGGGGCACCGGGGAGCTGTTTTTT. Its translation: CASSVIGGTGELFF.